The 27 T cell receptor beta chains listed next were all sequenced from one sample in a study of blood T cell repertoires in COVID-19 (dated by TCRdb to about 2020). The receptor library was made with the immunoSEQ multiplex PCR assay. This immuneACCESS table, as held by TCRdb, lists in-frame sequences with V and J called but not all clones. Of the missing ones, under half trace to an unresolved V gene in checked studies; the others have no known cause. The sample has some 110,000 clones on record, over 75% of them singletons. Roughly 2.7% of the sample is taken by the ten largest. The sequenced sample was peripheral blood. The receptors here all came from a man between 45 and 60 years old with acute or convalescent COVID-19.

The sample holds many counts of this clone. The chain joins TRBV5-1 to TRBJ2-5; D is unresolved. The germline V and J ends were trimmed by 3 bases and 3 bases, with 9 bases remaining between them. The CDR3 consists of 13 residues. CDR1 and CDR2 (germline): SGHRS, YFSETQ. In DNA, the CDR3 is TGCGCCAGCAGCTCGAACAACGAAGAGACCCAGTACTTC. This translates into CASSSNNEETQYF.

The rearrangement joins TRBV19 to TRBJ1-4, with a possible D match to TRBD1 (5 bases). This CDR3 spans 14 amino acids. CDR1 LNHDA and CDR2 SQIVND come from the germline V gene (reference sequence). V was trimmed by 6 bases and J by 3 bases, leaving 11 bases between them. In DNA, the CDR3 is TGTGCCAGTAGAGGGGATCAGGCTAATGAAAAACTGTTTTTT. Protein product: CASRGDQANEKLFF.

This clone was seen more than once but under ten times. The V gene is TRBV18, the J gene TRBJ1-4; D possibly corresponds to TRBD1 (5 bases). The CDR3 is 15 amino acids. The V end was cut by 4 bases, the J end by 3 bases, with 12 bases between. CDR1 is KGHSH and CDR2 is LQKENI in the germline V gene. The CDR3 loop reads CASSLYDSPNEKLFF. Here the CDR3 DNA reads TGTGCCAGCTCACTTTATGACAGCCCTAATGAAAAACTGTTTTTT.

The rearrangement links TRBV4-2 to TRBJ1-1, with TRBD1 matching over 7 bases. In germline, CDR1 is LGHNA, CDR2 YNFKEQ. The V segment lost 5 bases and the J segment 6 bases; nucleotides outside the gene matches: 9. This CDR3 region has 14 residues. CDR3 sequence reads: CASSSRQGGPEAFF. The DNA of the CDR3 is TGTGCCAGCAGCTCGCGCCAGGGGGGCCCTGAAGCTTTCTTT.

This chain joins TRBV5-6 and TRBJ2-5, with 12 bases that match TRBD2. V gave up 4 bases and J gave up 7 bases; unmatched junction bases: 11. The germline gives CDR1 SGHDT, CDR2 YYEEEE. The CDR3 is made up of 16 amino acids. The chain's CDR3 is CASSLTSGRPRGTQYF. The CDR3 DNA reads as TGTGCCAGCAGCCTAACTAGCGGGAGGCCTCGGGGGACCCAGTACTTC.

The chain employs TRBV4-2 and TRBJ2-3, with 7 bases aligning to TRBD2. CDR1 is LGHNA and CDR2 is YNFKEQ in the germline V gene. The CDR3 is 16 amino acids. V gave up 2 bases and J gave up 1 base; unmatched junction bases: 6. CDR3 protein: CASSQRLAGGTDTQYF. CDR3 DNA sequence: TGTGCCAGCAGCCAAAGGTTGGCGGGGGGCACAGATACGCAGTATTTT.

V is TRBV7-9 and J is TRBJ2-1, with D possibly matching TRBD2 (5 bases). V lost 3 bases and J 0 bases, leaving 9 bases between the germline ends. The length of the CDR3 is 15 residues. Germline V lookup: CDR1 SEHNR, CDR2 FQNEAQ (reference sequence). CDR3 nucleotide sequence: TGTGCCAGCAGCTTTGGAGGTAGCTCCTACAATGAGCAGTTCTTC. Encoded protein: CASSFGGSSYNEQFF.

This chain connects TRBV5-1 to TRBJ1-1; D perhaps matches TRBD1 (5 bases). Germline CDR1 is SGHRS and CDR2 is YFSETQ. This CDR3 is built from 13 residues. With 2 bases removed from V and 7 bases from J, the gap between germline ends came to 12 bases. The CDR3 sequence: CASSFIGGDEAFF. CDR3 bases: TGCGCCAGCAGCTTTATCGGGGGAGATGAAGCTTTCTTT.

The genes are TRBV12-5 and TRBJ2-7, with 7 bases fitting TRBD1. The J segment lost 3 bases and the V segment lost 4 bases, leaving 18 bases of the junction unmatched. Germline values: CDR1 LGHNT, CDR2 FRNRAP. The CDR3 length is 18 residues. For the CDR3, the DNA is TGTGCTAGTGGTTGCCTACAGGGGAGAGGGGTTAGTGGCTACGAGCAGTACTTC. This gives the protein CASGCLQGRGVSGYEQYF. Supplemented by reference TRBV12-5 and TRBJ2-7, the full variable domain reads DARVTQTPRHKVTEMGQEVTMRCQPILGHNTVFWYRQTMMQGLELLAYFRNRAPLDDSGMPKDRFSAEMPDATLATLKIQPSEPRDSAVYFCASGCLQGRGVSGYEQYFGPGTRLTVT.

V is TRBV13 and J is TRBJ2-3, with D possibly TRBD2 on 6 matching bases. The germline CDR1 and CDR2 sequences are PRHDT and FYEKMQ (reference sequence). V gave up 1 base and J gave up 4 bases, with 12 bases separating them. The CDR3 is 15 amino acids. CDR3 nucleotides: TGTGCCAGCAGCTTAGCCGGGAGCACCTCAGATACGCAGTATTTT. It translates to CASSLAGSTSDTQYF. The variable domain in full, completed from reference TRBV13 and TRBJ2-3, reads AAGVIQSPRHLIKEKRETATLKCYPIPRHDTVYWYQQGPGQDPQFLISFYEKMQSDKGSIPDRFSAQQFSDYHSELNMSSLELGDSALYFCASSLAGSTSDTQYFGPGTRLTVL.

This chain joins TRBV3-1 (or the pseudogene TRBV3-2) and TRBJ1-3; the match to TRBD1 covers 8 bases. The germline gives CDR1 LGHDT, CDR2 YNNKEL (reference sequence). J lost 6 bases, V lost 4 bases, and 5 bases had no gene match. The CDR3 sequence is 14 residues long. The DNA for the CDR3 is TGTGCCAGCAGCCTCCCAGGGGGCGAAAACACCATATATTTT. As protein: CASSLPGGENTIYF.

The rearrangement joins TRBV6-5 to TRBJ2-3; D remains ambiguous. Trimming removed 3 bases from V and 0 bases from J, with 7 bases in between. Germline V gene sequence: CDR1 MNHEY, CDR2 SVGAGI. This CDR3 has 14 amino acids. CDR3 DNA sequence: TGTGCCAGCAGTTATAGGAGAAGCACAGATACGCAGTATTTT. This gives the protein CASSYRRSTDTQYF.

The chain links TRBV7-3 to TRBJ2-5, with a possible D match to TRBD2 (6 bases). The CDR3 loop spans 15 amino acids. V was trimmed by 0 bases and J by 0 bases, leaving 8 bases between them. Germline assignment: CDR1 SGHTA and CDR2 FQGTGA. The CDR3 sequence: CASSLTAGYQETQYF. The CDR3 coding sequence is TGTGCCAGCAGCTTAACGGCGGGGTACCAAGAGACCCAGTACTTC.

The chain links TRBV20-1 to TRBJ2-5; 7 bases line up with TRBD1. Trimming removed 3 bases from V and 5 bases from J; junction bases left unmatched: 6. CDR1 and CDR2 (germline): DFQATT, SNEGSKA (reference sequence). The CDR3 loop spans 13 amino acids. The CDR3 nucleotides are TGCAGTGCTAGTGGCCAGGACAGGGAGACCCAGTACTTC. Amino acids: CSASGQDRETQYF.

This chain joins TRBV7-3 and TRBJ2-7; D perhaps matches TRBD2 (6 bases). V shed 2 bases and J shed 2 bases, with 13 bases lying between them. Germline V gene sequence: CDR1 SGHTA, CDR2 FQGTGA. CDR3 size: 15 residues. CDR3 sequence: CASSLYATGAYEQYF. The CDR3, as DNA: TGTGCCAGCAGCTTATATGCCACGGGGGCCTACGAGCAGTACTTC.

This sequence joins TRBV2 and TRBJ2-7; a weak D match, TRBD2 (5 bases). Germline values: CDR1 SNHLY, CDR2 FYNNEI. CDR3 length: 15 residues. Between the trimmed V and J ends, which lost 5 bases and 7 bases, there was a span of 21 bases. CDR3 DNA: TGTGCCAGCAGTAACCGGGATAACCACTTTGGAGAGCAGTACTTC. Protein product: CASSNRDNHFGEQYF.

The rearrangement uses TRBV21-1 and TRBJ1-1; the table's D gene call, TRBD1, was not cross checked with the DNA. TRBV21-1 is marked as a pseudogene. CDR3 size: 14 residues. The CDR3 coding sequence is TGTGCCAGCAGCACCTTACAGGGACGGACTGAAGCTTTCTTT. Its translation is CASSTLQGRTEAFF.

This chain joins TRBV5-1 and TRBJ2-1; 7 bases are a match to TRBD2. Germline assignment: CDR1 SGHRS and CDR2 YFSETQ. The CDR3 totals 17 residues. V dropped 0 bases and J dropped 4; count of bases not matched to a gene: 10. CDR3 protein: CASSLATAGEEYNEQFF. CDR3 DNA: TGCGCCAGCAGCTTGGCCACGGCGGGAGAAGAGTACAATGAGCAGTTCTTC.

This chain connects TRBV4-1 to TRBJ2-1; 9 nucleotides match TRBD2. From germline, CDR1 is MGHRA and CDR2 YSYEKL. With 8 bases clipped from V and 5 bases from J, the junction kept 7 bases outside the gene matches. There are 14 residues in the CDR3. CDR3 amino acids: CASSRTSVHNEQFF. In nucleotides, the CDR3 is TGCGCCAGCTCCCGGACTAGCGTACACAATGAGCAGTTCTTC.

J is TRBJ2-5 and V is TRBV6-1; D is perhaps TRBD2 (6 bases). The CDR3 is made up of 13 amino acids. Per germline, CDR1 MNHNS and CDR2 SASEGT. V was shortened by 1 base and J by 5 bases, with 8 bases between the two germline ends. The CDR3 sequence is CASSEVRGETQYF. In DNA form, the CDR3 reads TGTGCCAGCAGTGAAGTACGGGGGGAGACCCAGTACTTC.

With regard to this clone: Other nucleotide sequences in the sample specify the same CDR3. The chain carries TRBV9 and TRBJ2-3; 10 bases map to TRBD2. V lost 1 base, J lost 3 bases, and 2 bases stayed unmatched. Germline values: CDR1 SGDLS, CDR2 YYNGEE. This CDR3 has 15 amino acids. The CDR3: CASSVSGRGTDTQYF. In DNA, the CDR3 is TGTGCCAGCAGCGTAAGCGGGAGGGGGACAGATACGCAGTATTTT.

The V call is TRBV24-1, the J call TRBJ2-3, with 12 bases matching TRBD2. The CDR3 length is 16 residues. V lost 4 bases to trimming and J lost 6 bases; unmatched junction nucleotides: 7. The germline CDR1 and CDR2 sequences are KGHDR and SFDVKD. The CDR3 region has the DNA TGTGCCACCAGTGACCATGGGACTAGCGGGTTGGATACGCAGTATTTT. Protein product: CATSDHGTSGLDTQYF.

This clone appeared a single time. This chain uses TRBV27 with TRBJ2-6; 8 bases map to TRBD2. Germline lookup yields CDR1 MNHEY and CDR2 SMNVEV (reference sequence). The CDR3 sequence is 18 residues long. V gave up 2 bases and J gave up 0 bases; unmatched junction bases: 6. The CDR3 DNA is TGTGCCAGCAGTTTACGACTAGCGTACTCCTCTGGGGCCAACGTCCTGACTTTC. Its translation: CASSLRLAYSSGANVLTF.

V and J are TRBV5-1 and TRBJ1-3; 8 positions agree with TRBD1. CDR3 length: 17 residues. With V trimmed by 2 bases and J by 0 bases, 7 bases remained unmatched. The V gene's germline CDR1 is SGHRS and CDR2 YFSETQ. CDR3: CASSLKTGAYSGNTIYF. The CDR3 bases are TGCGCCAGCAGCTTAAAGACAGGGGCCTACTCTGGAAACACCATATATTTT.

This clone was seen a handful of times. The chain combines TRBV7-2 with TRBJ1-5; D might be TRBD1 (5 bases). Germline V lookup: CDR1 SGHTA, CDR2 FQGNSA. This CDR3 is 15 amino acids long. V lost 5 bases and J 2 bases, leaving 13 bases between the germline ends. This CDR3 reads CASSIKGLGNQPQHF. The CDR3 DNA is TGTGCCAGCAGCATAAAGGGGTTGGGCAATCAGCCCCAGCATTTT.

The chain employs TRBV12-3 or TRBV12-4 and TRBJ2-1; perhaps TRBD2 as D (5 bases). The length of the CDR3 is 13 residues. The germline V and J ends were trimmed by 6 bases and 2 bases, with 8 bases remaining between them. The CDR3 spells CASRSGAYNEQFF. CDR3 DNA sequence: TGTGCCAGCAGAAGCGGAGCCTACAATGAGCAGTTCTTC.

This chain links TRBV2 with TRBJ2-7; the D gene is possibly TRBD1 (6 bases). Trimming cost V 2 bases and J 1 base, with 9 bases left between them. The CDR3 is 14 residues long. Per germline, CDR1 SNHLY and CDR2 FYNNEI. The CDR3 nucleotides read TGTGCCAGCAGTGAATTAGGACAGTCCTACGAGCAGTACTTC. Its protein is CASSELGQSYEQYF.